This T cell receptor beta chain is drawn from a study of graft-versus-host responses after intestinal transplantation. Study-level background: For two to four years after anti-thymocyte globulin induction, all recipients took tacrolimus and steroids. Study-wide findings and caveats: Some GvH clones were seen earlier in gut or blood, suggesting intestinal origin.

This clone has just one count. Its cognate antigen is unknown. The repertoire was sequenced with immunoSEQ multiplex PCR; TCRdb's copy has only in-frame clones and lacks some. The sample includes approximately 75,000 clones, approximately 93% of them seen just once. This receptor was identified in a human donor who received an intestinal transplant. This specimen was unstimulated CD8+ T cells sorted from spleen or lymph node cells, taken before intestinal transplant.

In DNA form, the CDR3 reads TGTGCCAGCGGTGGTGGGACGCGCGGCTATGGCTACACCTTC. Its translation is CASGGGTRGYGYTF. The V and J genes are TRBV27 and TRBJ1-2; TRBD1 is a possible D gene (5 bases). This CDR3 comprises 14 residues. The germline CDR1 and CDR2 sequences are MNHEY and SMNVEV (reference sequence). Trimming left V 8 bases short and J 4 bases short, with 17 bases between.